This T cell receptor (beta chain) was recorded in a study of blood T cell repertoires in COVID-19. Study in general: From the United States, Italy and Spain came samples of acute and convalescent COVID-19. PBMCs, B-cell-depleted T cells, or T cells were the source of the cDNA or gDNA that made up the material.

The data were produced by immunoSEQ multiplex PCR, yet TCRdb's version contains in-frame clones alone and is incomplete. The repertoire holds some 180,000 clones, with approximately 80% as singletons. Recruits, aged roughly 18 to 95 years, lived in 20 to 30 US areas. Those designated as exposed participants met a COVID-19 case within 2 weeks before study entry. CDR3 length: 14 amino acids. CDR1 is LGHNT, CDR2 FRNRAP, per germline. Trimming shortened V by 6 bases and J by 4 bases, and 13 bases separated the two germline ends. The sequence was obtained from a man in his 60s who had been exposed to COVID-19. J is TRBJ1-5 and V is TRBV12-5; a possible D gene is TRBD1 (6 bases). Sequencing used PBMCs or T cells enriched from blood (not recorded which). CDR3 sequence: CASGSGVSNQPQHF. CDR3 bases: TGTGCTAGTGGGTCAGGGGTTTCTAATCAGCCCCAGCATTTT. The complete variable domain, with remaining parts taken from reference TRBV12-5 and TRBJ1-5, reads DARVTQTPRHKVTEMGQEVTMRCQPILGHNTVFWYRQTMMQGLELLAYFRNRAPLDDSGMPKDRFSAEMPDATLATLKIQPSEPRDSAVYFCASGSGVSNQPQHFGDGTRLSIL.